This passage covers 18 T cell receptor beta chains from one sample sequenced in a study of radiation and T cells in renal cell carcinoma. Assay: immunoSEQ multiplex PCR; the TCRdb copy retains only in-frame clones and omits some. In the table there are approximately 120,000 clones, about four fifths of which are singletons. The time point here: baseline pretreatment blood. Treatment noted: 15 Gy SBRT to primary tumor, nephrectomy 4 weeks later. This material consisted of blood, taken from a patient whose treatment included radiotherapy and nephrectomy. Every receptor here comes from a woman aged 60-75 years with renal cell carcinoma.

The gene calls are TRBV4-3 and TRBJ1-4; 8 bases align to TRBD1. The germline CDR1 and CDR2 sequences are LGHNA and YSLEER. Losses at the gene ends were 0 bases for V and 6 bases for J; bases not matched to a gene: 12. CDR3 length: 18 amino acids. CDR3 in DNA: TGCGCCAGCAGCCAAGAAGCGGGTTCGGCAGGGGGCTATGAAAAACTGTTTTTT. It yields the protein CASSQEAGSAGGYEKLFF.

The V gene is TRBV15, the J gene TRBJ1-1, with D hard to call. The V end was cut by 0 bases, the J end by 10 bases, with 15 bases between. This CDR3 has 14 residues. Per the germline V gene, CDR1 is LNHNV and CDR2 is YYDKDF (reference sequence). CDR3 in amino acids: CATSRELYGWGAFF. DNA for the CDR3: TGTGCCACCAGCAGAGAATTGTACGGGTGGGGAGCTTTCTTT.

This chain uses TRBV5-6 with TRBJ1-5, with D maybe TRBD1 (5 bases). This CDR3 spans 14 amino acids. Trimming removed 4 bases from V and 5 bases from J, with 13 bases in between. The germline gives CDR1 SGHDT, CDR2 YYEEEE. In DNA, the CDR3 is TGTGCCAGCAGCAGGAGGGGAAGGGATCAGCCCCAGCATTTT. Translation: CASSRRGRDQPQHF.

The chain combines TRBV28 with TRBJ1-1; no clear D. Trimming shortened V by 6 bases and J by 1 base, and 12 bases separated the two germline ends. CDR1 is MDHEN, CDR2 SYDVKM, per germline. CDR3 length: 14 amino acids. Written as DNA, the CDR3 is TGTGCCAGCAGCCAGTATATAACGAACACTGAAGCTTTCTTT. Protein sequence: CASSQYITNTEAFF.

The V call is TRBV2, the J call TRBJ2-7; 9 bases line up with TRBD1. This CDR3 region has 14 residues. Germline CDR1 is SNHLY and CDR2 is FYNNEI. J was trimmed by 0 bases and V by 8 bases; bases with no gene match: 5. CDR3 region: CASQGTGTSYEQYF. The CDR3 DNA follows: TGTGCCAGCCAAGGGACAGGGACCTCCTACGAGCAGTACTTC.

The rearrangement uses TRBV5-5 and TRBJ1-4; D not certain. Between the trimmed V and J ends, which lost 2 bases and 6 bases, there was a span of 8 bases. CDR3 length: 13 residues. Per germline, CDR1 SGHKS and CDR2 YYEKEE (reference sequence). In DNA form, the CDR3 reads TGTGCCAGCAGCTTCCTCGGGGATGAAAAACTGTTTTTT. Translation gives CASSFLGDEKLFF. The variable domain in full, completed from reference TRBV5-5 and TRBJ1-4, reads DAGVTQSPTHLIKTRGQQVTLRCSPISGHKSVSWYQQVLGQGPQFIFQYYEKEERGRGNFPDRFSARQFPNYSSELNVNALLLGDSALYLCASSFLGDEKLFFGSGTQLSVL.

In the case of this clone: Sequence at one end of the junction differs from germline and may be a read error. The chain uses TRBV11-2 and TRBJ1-6; no firm D call. Germline CDR1 reads SGHAT; CDR2 reads FQNNGV. The CDR3 totals 11 residues. The CDR3 here is CAGRHNSPLHF. The DNA of the CDR3 is TGCGCCGGACGGCATAATTCACCCCTCCACTTT.

V gene TRBV6-8 combines with J gene TRBJ1-4, with 10 bases matching TRBD1. The V and J ends lost 2 bases and 7 bases, in that order; junction bases with no gene match: 7. Germline V gene data show CDR1 as MNHGY and CDR2 as SAAAGT. The CDR3 consists of 16 residues. In nucleotides, the CDR3 is TGTGCCAGCAGTTACCAAACCGGGACAGGGGTTGAAAAACTGTTTTTT. It translates to CASSYQTGTGVEKLFF.

This chain links TRBV6-1 with TRBJ1-5; no definite D call. The CDR3 length is 16 residues. The V end lost 2 bases, the J end lost 1 base, and 12 bases lay between the germline ends. The germline V gene has CDR1 MNHNS and CDR2 SASEGT. The CDR3 sequence: CASSEMVGRSNQPQHF. The DNA of the CDR3 is TGTGCCAGCAGTGAAATGGTGGGTAGGAGCAATCAGCCCCAGCATTTT.

The V call is TRBV7-3, the J call TRBJ1-2, with D possibly TRBD1 on 5 matching bases. Germline V gene sequence: CDR1 SGHTA, CDR2 FQGTGA. The CDR3 runs to 15 residues. Trimming cost V 5 bases and J 5 bases, with 18 bases left between them. In DNA, the CDR3 is TGTGCCAGCAGCATGGTGGGGGTAGTCTTATATGGCTACACCTTC. This encodes CASSMVGVVLYGYTF.

The chain employs TRBV25-1 and TRBJ1-2; the D is unclear. This CDR3 region has 15 residues. Germline CDR1 reads MGHDK; CDR2 reads SYGVNS. V shed 1 base and J shed 2 bases, with 11 bases lying between them. CDR3 region: CASSELTGRNYGYTF. The CDR3 nucleotides read TGTGCCAGCAGTGAATTAACGGGGAGAAACTATGGCTACACCTTC.

This chain uses TRBV7-8 with TRBJ1-3, with D unresolved. V lost 5 bases and J 0 bases, leaving 11 bases between the germline ends. This CDR3 is built from 15 residues. CDR1 SGHVS and CDR2 FQNEAQ come from the germline V gene. CDR3 sequence: CASSPLGSSGNTIYF. DNA for the CDR3: TGTGCCAGCAGCCCCCTAGGGAGCTCTGGAAACACCATATATTTT.

The chain combines TRBV6-6 with TRBJ2-4; D is unclear. The CDR3 contains 16 residues. The germline V gene has CDR1 MNHNY and CDR2 SVGAGI (reference sequence). Trimming removed 5 bases from V and 0 bases from J, with 14 bases in between. The CDR3 DNA follows: TGTGCCAGCAGTCCTGAACCTCAAATAGCCAAAAACATTCAGTACTTC. Translating gives CASSPEPQIAKNIQYF.

The J gene is TRBJ2-7, the V gene TRBV5-6, with 10 bases matching TRBD1. The CDR3 length is 15 residues. In germline, CDR1 is SGHDT, CDR2 YYEEEE. With 0 bases clipped from V and 6 bases from J, the junction kept 6 bases outside the gene matches. The DNA for the CDR3 is TGTGCCAGCAGCTTGGGTGGGACAGGGGCTTTCGAGCAGTACTTC. It yields the protein CASSLGGTGAFEQYF.

The chain couples TRBV9 to TRBJ2-7, with 8 positions matching TRBD1. The germline V gene has CDR1 SGDLS and CDR2 YYNGEE. J gave up 5 bases and V 2 bases, and 9 bases lay outside the gene matches. This CDR3 is 15 amino acids long. For the CDR3, the DNA is TGTGCCAGCAGCGTCGGGACGGGCAGGGGGCACGAGCAGTACTTC. Protein: CASSVGTGRGHEQYF.

This sequence joins TRBV5-6 and TRBJ1-4; D gene uncertain. CDR1 and CDR2 from the germline V gene are SGHDT and YYEEEE. The CDR3 consists of 15 residues. V lost 1 base to trimming and J lost 2 bases, with 9 bases between them. DNA for the CDR3: TGTGCCAGCAGCTTGTCGGACTTTACTAATGAAAAACTGTTTTTT. Amino acids: CASSLSDFTNEKLFF.

The chain links TRBV2 to TRBJ1-2; perhaps TRBD1 as D (5 bases). V was pared by 1 base and J by 5 bases, with 17 bases between. The CDR3 spans 16 residues. Germline V gives CDR1 SNHLY, CDR2 FYNNEI. CDR3 region: CASSEGEGTLGYGYTF. The CDR3, as DNA: TGTGCCAGCAGTGAAGGTGAAGGGACCCTTGGGTATGGCTACACCTTC.

The chain has TRBV15 and TRBJ1-2, with D tentatively TRBD1 (5 bases). CDR1 and CDR2 from the germline V gene are LNHNV and YYDKDF (reference sequence). V gave up 3 bases and J gave up 4 bases, with 9 bases separating them. The CDR3 is made up of 13 amino acids. DNA for the CDR3: TGTGCCACCAGCAGTTCAGGGCCCTATGGCTACACCTTC. It codes for CATSSSGPYGYTF.